Shown below are 25 T cell receptor beta chains from a single sample sequenced in a study of T-cell memory formation after mild COVID-19. TCRdb ran MiXCR on the 5' RACE reads and lists one entry per CDR3 protein. The sample carries some 64,000 distinct CDR3 sequences, roughly 9.9% recorded once. Input material: PBMCs or a T cell subset sorted from them (not recorded which). The source is a man between 18 and 35 years old who had mild COVID-19 (a few samples of this study predate the infection). Cell type and time point are not known.

The chain uses TRBV7-2 and TRBJ1-5; D gene unclear. There are 12 residues in the CDR3. Looked up from germline, CDR1 is SGHTA and CDR2 is FQGNSA. Deletions cut 1 base from V and 4 bases from J, with 2 bases between. CDR3 sequence: CASSLVNQPQHF. The DNA for the CDR3 is TGTGCCAGCAGCTTAGTGAATCAGCCCCAGCATTTT.

The chain joins TRBV6-5 to TRBJ2-4; 9 bases align to TRBD2. Germline-derived CDR1 and CDR2 are MNHEY and SVGAGI. V trimming: 5 bases; J trimming: 6 bases; junction bases outside the gene matches: 8. CDR3 length equals 15 residues. DNA of the CDR3: TGTGCCAGCAGTGACCCGCGGGGGGGACGAAACATTCAGTACTTC. This codes for CASSDPRGGRNIQYF.

The chain has TRBV3-1 and TRBJ2-7; D remains ambiguous. The germline V and J ends were trimmed by 1 base and 7 bases, with 5 bases remaining between them. The V gene's germline CDR1 is LGHDT and CDR2 YNNKEL (reference sequence). There are 11 residues in the CDR3. The CDR3 DNA is TGTGCCAGCAGCCAAGGGGTGGAGCAGTACTTC. Translation gives CASSQGVEQYF.

This rearrangement joins TRBV20-1 to TRBJ2-7, with 12 bases lining up with TRBD2. Germline V gene sequence: CDR1 DFQATT, CDR2 SNEGSKA (reference sequence). The CDR3 has 14 amino acids. The ends lost 5 bases at V and 2 bases at J; junction bases unmatched: 4. The CDR3 is CSAPLAGGTYEQYF. For the CDR3, the DNA is TGCAGTGCTCCGCTAGCGGGGGGGACCTACGAGCAGTACTTC.

J is TRBJ2-5 and V is TRBV7-9, with 7 bases matching TRBD1. Germline V CDR1 and CDR2: SEHNR, FQNEAQ (reference sequence). The CDR3 sequence is 17 residues long. J was trimmed by 5 bases and V by 1 base; bases with no gene match: 13. CDR3 sequence reads: CASSLGTGVLLGETQYF. In nucleotides, the CDR3 is TGTGCCAGCAGCTTAGGCACAGGGGTACTTTTGGGGGAGACCCAGTACTTC.

Many counts were recorded for this clonotype. This sequence joins TRBV4-3 and TRBJ2-7; no firm D call. There are 14 residues in the CDR3. Germline V CDR1 and CDR2: LGHNA, YSLEER. V was clipped by 0 bases and J by 2 bases, with 8 bases between them. In DNA, the CDR3 is TGCGCCAGCAGCCAAGATCACAGAACCTACGAGCAGTACTTC. It translates to CASSQDHRTYEQYF.

The chain recombines TRBV4-3 with TRBJ1-4; D unresolved. Germline V gene lookup returns CDR1 LGHNA and CDR2 YSLEER. The CDR3 runs 13 residues. V lost 6 bases to trimming and J lost 8 bases, with 13 bases between them. This CDR3 reads CASRNVPAEKLFF. The CDR3, as DNA: TGCGCCAGCAGAAACGTGCCCGCGGAAAAACTGTTTTTT.

This clonotype was seen a handful of times. The CDR3 bases are TGCGCCAGCAGCTTGGAGGCCCTTGGGTCTGTTAGCACAGATACGCAGTATTTT. Translation: CASSLEALGSVSTDTQYF. This chain connects TRBV5-1 to TRBJ2-3; D gene ambiguous. This CDR3 has 18 amino acids. Trimming took off 0 bases at V and 0 bases at J, with 17 bases between the two ends. Germline loops: CDR1 SGHRS, CDR2 YFSETQ.

The chain has TRBV3-1 and TRBJ2-5, with D possibly being TRBD1 (7 bases). CDR3 length: 17 amino acids. Trimming removed 3 bases at V and 0 bases at J, with 17 bases between. CDR1 is LGHDT, CDR2 YNNKEL, per germline (reference sequence). CDR3 sequence: CASSHKGAGTYQETQYF. CDR3 coding DNA: TGTGCCAGCAGCCATAAGGGGGCGGGGACATACCAAGAGACCCAGTACTTC.

The chain is built from TRBV7-2 and TRBJ1-2; 9 bases are shared with TRBD1. The CDR3 runs to 14 residues. Germline assignment: CDR1 SGHTA and CDR2 FQGNSA. Germline trimming cut 5 bases from V and 1 base from J; bases unmatched to any gene: 2. The DNA of the CDR3 is TGTGCCAGCAGCCCGGACAGGGGTAACTATGGCTACACCTTC. It is translated as CASSPDRGNYGYTF.

This clonotype was counted at least ten times. The rearrangement uses TRBV6-2 or TRBV6-3 and TRBJ2-1; 10 nucleotides line up with TRBD2. This CDR3 region has 16 residues. Germline CDR1 and CDR2: MNHEY and SVGEGT. V lost 9 bases, J lost 3 bases, and 11 bases stayed unmatched. In nucleotides, the CDR3 is TGTGCCAGTAGACTAGCGGGCAATGTACTCTACAATGAGCAGTTCTTC. Amino acids: CASRLAGNVLYNEQFF.

The chain carries TRBV6-2 or TRBV6-3 and TRBJ1-5; D unclear. Per germline, CDR1 MNHEY and CDR2 SVGEGT. This CDR3 is 14 amino acids long. Trimming stripped 6 bases from V and 4 bases from J, with 13 bases between. For the CDR3, the DNA is TGTGCCAGCAGACCTCGCGATCTGAATCAGCCCCAGCATTTT. As protein: CASRPRDLNQPQHF.

This clonotype showed up just a few times. This sequence joins TRBV5-6 and TRBJ2-7; tentative D call: TRBD1 (5 bases). Germline-derived CDR1 and CDR2 are SGHDT and YYEEEE. The CDR3 loop spans 12 amino acids. V was clipped by 4 bases and J by 4 bases, with 9 bases between them. The CDR3 DNA reads TGTGCCAGCAGCACAGGACCTTACGAGCAGTACGTC. Translated: CASSTGPYEQYV.

This clonotype was seen only a few times. The chain uses TRBV6-5 and TRBJ1-5; 7 bases agree with TRBD1. The V and J ends lost 5 bases and 4 bases, in that order; junction bases with no gene match: 8. Germline V gives CDR1 MNHEY, CDR2 SVGAGI. This CDR3 is 15 amino acids long. CDR3 residues: CASSRSGTANQPQHF. CDR3 nucleotides: TGTGCCAGCAGTCGATCCGGGACAGCAAATCAGCCCCAGCATTTT.

This clonotype turned up a few times. V gene TRBV7-2 combines with J gene TRBJ2-7; D is ambiguous. The CDR3 consists of 19 residues. Germline V gene lookup returns CDR1 SGHTA and CDR2 FQGNSA. Trimming cost V 0 bases and J 0 bases, with 21 bases left between them. For the CDR3, the DNA is TGTGCCAGCAGCTTAGCGCGCGGTTCCCATGCTGCGAGCTCCTACGAGCAGTACGTC. Its protein product is CASSLARGSHAASSYEQYV.

The sample holds a few counts of this clonotype. This sequence joins TRBV5-1 and TRBJ2-3; D might be TRBD2 (5 bases). The V and J ends lost 4 bases and 2 bases respectively, with 14 bases between them. Germline V gene lookup returns CDR1 SGHRS and CDR2 YFSETQ. This CDR3 has 15 amino acids. The CDR3 spells CASSPLRAPTDTQYF. The DNA for the CDR3 is TGCGCCAGCAGCCCCCTGAGGGCTCCCACAGATACGCAGTATTTT.

This clonotype was seen a handful of times. The CDR3 DNA follows: TGTGCCAGCAGCGTAGCGGGGGGGCTTAGGGAGACCCAGTACTTC. Protein product: CASSVAGGLRETQYF. The chain combines TRBV9 with TRBJ2-5; 8 bases align to TRBD2. Germline V CDR1 and CDR2: SGDLS, YYNGEE. There are 15 residues in the CDR3. V was pared by 0 bases and J by 5 bases, with 6 bases of the junction left unmatched.

This clonotype has a handful of counts. The chain couples TRBV4-1 to TRBJ1-5, with TRBD1 as a possible D gene (6 bases). The germline V gene has CDR1 MGHRA and CDR2 YSYEKL. This CDR3 spans 15 amino acids. The V and J ends lost 0 bases and 2 bases respectively, with 8 bases between them. In DNA, the CDR3 is TGCGCCAGCAGCCAAGAAGGGGGAGGCAATCAGCCCCAGCATTTT. Its translation is CASSQEGGGNQPQHF.

This clonotype was seen a handful of times. V gene TRBV4-3 combines with J gene TRBJ2-3; D gene unclear. Per the germline V gene, CDR1 is LGHNA and CDR2 is YSLEER. V lost 2 bases to trimming and J lost 2 bases, with 14 bases between them. The CDR3 length is 16 residues. The CDR3 DNA follows: TGCGCCAGCAGCCAACAAATGGTACAGTCCACAGATACGCAGTATTTT. Amino acid sequence: CASSQQMVQSTDTQYF.

This clonotype showed up just a few times. Because the CDR3 is missing its conserved closing phenylalanine or tryptophan, this is likely a read error. No DNA is shown, since the ends of the CDR3 on it are uncertain; the CDR3 is the one TCRdb lists. The gene calls are TRBV6-2 or TRBV6-3 and TRBJ2-7; no DNA check was done on the table's D call, TRBD1. Germline V gene data show CDR1 as MNHEY and CDR2 as SVGEGT. The CDR3 numbers 13 amino acids, ends counted. CDR3 sequence: CASSYLGQEGLHL.

As DNA, the CDR3 is TGTGCCAGCAGTTACTCTAGCGGGGGGAACTACGAGCAGTACGTC. Translating it yields CASSYSSGGNYEQYV. The chain carries TRBV6-2 or TRBV6-3 and TRBJ2-7; 10 bases align to TRBD2. The V gene end was trimmed by 0 bases and the J gene end by 3 bases; junction bases not matched to a gene: 2. Germline-derived CDR1 and CDR2 are MNHEY and SVGEGT. This CDR3 contains 15 residues.

The chain recombines TRBV9 with TRBJ1-5; D might be TRBD1 (6 bases). Germline CDR1 and CDR2: SGDLS and YYNGEE. V was pared by 0 bases and J by 7 bases, with 14 bases between. The CDR3 loop spans 15 amino acids. For the CDR3, the DNA is TGTGCCAGCAGCGTAGCAGGGACATTGGGGCAGCCCCAGCATTTT. It specifies CASSVAGTLGQPQHF.

The rearrangement uses TRBV12-3 or TRBV12-4 and TRBJ2-3; 10 positions agree with TRBD1. The CDR3 loop spans 16 amino acids. V shed 6 bases and J 3 bases; nucleotides not matched to a gene: 9. The DNA for the CDR3 is TGTGCCAGCAGATCCACACCGGGACAGGGGACAGATACGCAGTATTTT. This encodes CASRSTPGQGTDTQYF.

This clonotype qualifies as medium-sized. This chain links TRBV12-3 or TRBV12-4 with TRBJ2-7, with TRBD2 matching 12 bases. The CDR3 extends over 16 amino acids. After removal of 5 bases from V and 0 bases from J, the junction contained 5 bases not matched to a gene. CDR3 nucleotides: TGTGCCAGCAGTGCCCCGACTAGCGGGGGCTCCTACGAGCAGTACTTC. Translating it yields CASSAPTSGGSYEQYF.

This clonotype has only a few counts. The V gene is TRBV20-1, the J gene TRBJ2-5, with a weak D call TRBD1 (6 bases). Germline values: CDR1 DFQATT, CDR2 SNEGSKA (reference sequence). CDR3 size: 13 residues. The germline V and J ends were trimmed by 6 bases and 5 bases, with 16 bases remaining between them. CDR3: CSAGASGAETQYF. The CDR3 nucleotides read TGCAGTGCGGGGGCTAGTGGGGCCGAGACCCAGTACTTC.